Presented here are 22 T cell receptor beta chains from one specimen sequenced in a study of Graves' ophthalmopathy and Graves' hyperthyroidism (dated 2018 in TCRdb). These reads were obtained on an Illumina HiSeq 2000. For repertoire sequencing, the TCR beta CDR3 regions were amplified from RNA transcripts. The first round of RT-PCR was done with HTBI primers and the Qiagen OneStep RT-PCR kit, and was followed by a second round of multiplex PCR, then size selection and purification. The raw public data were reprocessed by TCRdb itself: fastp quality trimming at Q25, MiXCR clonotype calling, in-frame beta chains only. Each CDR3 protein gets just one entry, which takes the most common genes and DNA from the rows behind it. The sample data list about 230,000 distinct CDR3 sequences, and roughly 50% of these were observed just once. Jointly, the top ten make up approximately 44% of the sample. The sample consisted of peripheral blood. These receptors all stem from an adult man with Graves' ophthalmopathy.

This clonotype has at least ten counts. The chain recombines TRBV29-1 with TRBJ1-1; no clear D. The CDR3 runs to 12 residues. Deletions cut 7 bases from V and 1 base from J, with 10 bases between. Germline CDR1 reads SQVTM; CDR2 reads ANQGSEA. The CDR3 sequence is CSAAWTNTEAFF. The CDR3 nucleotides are TGCAGCGCGGCTTGGACGAACACTGAAGCTTTCTTT.

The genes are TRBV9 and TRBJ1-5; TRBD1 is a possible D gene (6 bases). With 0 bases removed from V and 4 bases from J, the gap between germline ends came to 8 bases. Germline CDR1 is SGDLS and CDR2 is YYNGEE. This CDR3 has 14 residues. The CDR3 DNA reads TGTGCCAGCAGCGTAGGGACAGCTAATCAGCCCCAGCATTTT. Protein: CASSVGTANQPQHF.

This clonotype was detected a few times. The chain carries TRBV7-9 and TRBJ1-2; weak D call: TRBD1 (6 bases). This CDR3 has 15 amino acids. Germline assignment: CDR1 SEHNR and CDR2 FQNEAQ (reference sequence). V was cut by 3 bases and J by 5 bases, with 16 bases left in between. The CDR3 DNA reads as TGTGCCAGCAGCTTGGAAAGACAGGCCCCTTATGGCTACACCTTC. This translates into CASSLERQAPYGYTF.

CDR3 residues: CASSRPLAGGGETQYF. The CDR3 nucleotides read TGTGCCAGCAGCCGACCTCTAGCGGGGGGTGGAGAGACCCAGTACTTC. The chain links TRBV28 to TRBJ2-5; 11 bases agree with TRBD2. V dropped 6 bases and J dropped 4; count of bases not matched to a gene: 10. Germline V gene data show CDR1 as MDHEN and CDR2 as SYDVKM. CDR3 size: 16 residues.

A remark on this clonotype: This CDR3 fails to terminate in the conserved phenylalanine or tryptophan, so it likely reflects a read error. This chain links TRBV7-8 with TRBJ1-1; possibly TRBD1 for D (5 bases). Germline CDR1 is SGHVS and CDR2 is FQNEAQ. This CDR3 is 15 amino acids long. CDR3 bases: TGCGCCAGCAGCCCCCGGGGGGGGTTGAACACTGAAGCTTTCCTT. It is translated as CASSPRGGLNTEAFL.

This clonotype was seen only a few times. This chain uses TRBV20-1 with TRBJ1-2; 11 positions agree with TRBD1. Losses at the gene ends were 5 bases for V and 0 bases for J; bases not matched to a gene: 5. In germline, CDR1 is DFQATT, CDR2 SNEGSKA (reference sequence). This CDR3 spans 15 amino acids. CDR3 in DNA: TGCAGTGCTCCCTGGACAGGGGGCTCTAACTATGGCTACACCTTC. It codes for CSAPWTGGSNYGYTF.

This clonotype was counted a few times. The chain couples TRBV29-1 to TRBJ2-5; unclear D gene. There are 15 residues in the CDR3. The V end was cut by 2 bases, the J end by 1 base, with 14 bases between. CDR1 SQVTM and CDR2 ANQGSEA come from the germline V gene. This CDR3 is CSVESFGEPQETQYF. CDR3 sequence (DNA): TGCAGCGTTGAATCGTTTGGAGAACCCCAAGAGACCCAGTACTTC.

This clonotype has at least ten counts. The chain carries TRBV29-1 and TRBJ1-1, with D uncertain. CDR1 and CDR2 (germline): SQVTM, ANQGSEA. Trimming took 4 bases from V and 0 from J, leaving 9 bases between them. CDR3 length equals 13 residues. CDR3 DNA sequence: TGCAGCGTTGTGTCACGGCTGAACACTGAAGCTTTCTTT. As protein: CSVVSRLNTEAFF.

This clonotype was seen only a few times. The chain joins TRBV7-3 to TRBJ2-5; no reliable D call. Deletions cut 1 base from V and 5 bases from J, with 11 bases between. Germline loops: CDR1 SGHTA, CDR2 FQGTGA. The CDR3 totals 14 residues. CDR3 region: CASSLRGRSETQYF. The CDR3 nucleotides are TGTGCCAGCAGCTTAAGGGGAAGGTCGGAGACCCAGTACTTC.

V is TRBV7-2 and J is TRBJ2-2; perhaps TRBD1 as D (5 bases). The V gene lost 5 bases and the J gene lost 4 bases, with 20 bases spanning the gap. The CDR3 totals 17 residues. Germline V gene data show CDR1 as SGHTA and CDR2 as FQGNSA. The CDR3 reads CASSAFGQGIITGELFF. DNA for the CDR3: TGTGCCAGCAGCGCCTTTGGGCAGGGAATAATCACCGGGGAGCTGTTTTTT.

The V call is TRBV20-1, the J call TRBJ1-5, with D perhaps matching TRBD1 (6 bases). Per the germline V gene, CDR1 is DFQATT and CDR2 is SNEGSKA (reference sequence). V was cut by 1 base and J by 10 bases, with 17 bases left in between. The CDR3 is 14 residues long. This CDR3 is CSARGRQVEEPQHF. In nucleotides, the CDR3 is TGCAGTGCTAGAGGTCGACAGGTAGAGGAACCCCAGCATTTT.

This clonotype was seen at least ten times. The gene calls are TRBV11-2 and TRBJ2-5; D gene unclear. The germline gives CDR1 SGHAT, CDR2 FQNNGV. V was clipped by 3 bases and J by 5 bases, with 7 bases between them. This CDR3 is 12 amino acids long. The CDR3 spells CASSFVGETQYF. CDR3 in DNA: TGTGCCAGCAGCTTCGTCGGGGAGACCCAGTACTTC.

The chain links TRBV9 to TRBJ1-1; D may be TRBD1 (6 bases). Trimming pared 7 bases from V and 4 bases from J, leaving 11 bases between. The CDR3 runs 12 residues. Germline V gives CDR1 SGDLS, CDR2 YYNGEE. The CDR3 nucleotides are TGTGCCAGCGGTGGCAGGGGCACTGAAGCTTTCTTT. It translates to CASGGRGTEAFF.

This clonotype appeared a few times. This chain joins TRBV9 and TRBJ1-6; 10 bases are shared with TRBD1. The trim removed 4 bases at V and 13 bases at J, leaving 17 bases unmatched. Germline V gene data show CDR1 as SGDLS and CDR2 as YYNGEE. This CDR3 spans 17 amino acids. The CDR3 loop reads CASSLDPVGQGITPLHF. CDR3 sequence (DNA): TGTGCCAGCAGCTTGGACCCCGTGGGACAGGGGATTACGCCCCTCCACTTT.

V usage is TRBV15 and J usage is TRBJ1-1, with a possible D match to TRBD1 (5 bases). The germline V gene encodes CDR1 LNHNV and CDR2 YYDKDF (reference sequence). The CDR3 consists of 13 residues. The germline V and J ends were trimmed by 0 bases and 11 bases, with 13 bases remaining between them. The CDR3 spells CATSRDVVEGAFF. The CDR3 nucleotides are TGTGCCACCAGCAGAGATGTAGTGGAGGGGGCTTTCTTT.

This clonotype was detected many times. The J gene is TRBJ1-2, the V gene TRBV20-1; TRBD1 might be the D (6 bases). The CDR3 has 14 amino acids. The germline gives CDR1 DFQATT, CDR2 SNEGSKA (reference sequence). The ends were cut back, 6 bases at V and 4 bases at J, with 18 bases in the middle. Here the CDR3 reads CSAPRTESTYGYTF. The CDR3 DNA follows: TGCAGTGCCCCCCGGACAGAATCGACCTATGGCTACACCTTC.

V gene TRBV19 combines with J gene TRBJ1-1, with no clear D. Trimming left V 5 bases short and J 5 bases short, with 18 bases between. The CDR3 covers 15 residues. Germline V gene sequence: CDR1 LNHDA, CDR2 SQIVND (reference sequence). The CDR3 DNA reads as TGTGCCAGTAGTGCCTCTCGGATCTTAAAGACTGAAGCTTTCTTT. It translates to CASSASRILKTEAFF.

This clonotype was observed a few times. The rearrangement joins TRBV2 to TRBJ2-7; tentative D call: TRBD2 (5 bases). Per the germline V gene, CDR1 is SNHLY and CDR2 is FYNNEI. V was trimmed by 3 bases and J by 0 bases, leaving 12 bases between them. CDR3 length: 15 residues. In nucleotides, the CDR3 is TGTGCCAGCAGTGAGGGAATCGCGGGCTCCTACGAGCAGTACTTC. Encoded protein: CASSEGIAGSYEQYF.

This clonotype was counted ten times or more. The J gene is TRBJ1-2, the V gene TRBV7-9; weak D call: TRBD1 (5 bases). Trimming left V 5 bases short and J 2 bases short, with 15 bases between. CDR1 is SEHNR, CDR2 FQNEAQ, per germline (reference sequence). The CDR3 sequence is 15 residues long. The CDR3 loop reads CASSDLSRDNYGYTF. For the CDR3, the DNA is TGTGCCAGCAGCGATCTATCCCGGGACAACTATGGCTACACCTTC.

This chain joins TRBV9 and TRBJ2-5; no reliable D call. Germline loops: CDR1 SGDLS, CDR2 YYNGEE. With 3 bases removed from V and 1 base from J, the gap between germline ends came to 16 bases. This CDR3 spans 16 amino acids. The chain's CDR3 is CASSAPNSPLQETQYF. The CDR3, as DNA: TGTGCCAGCAGCGCACCGAATTCACCCCTCCAAGAGACCCAGTACTTC.

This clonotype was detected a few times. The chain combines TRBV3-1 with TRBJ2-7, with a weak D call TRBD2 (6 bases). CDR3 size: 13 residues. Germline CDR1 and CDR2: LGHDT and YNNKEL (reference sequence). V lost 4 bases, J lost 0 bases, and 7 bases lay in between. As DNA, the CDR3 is TGTGCCAGCAGCCCGGGGGACTCCTACGAGCAGTACTTC. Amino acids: CASSPGDSYEQYF.

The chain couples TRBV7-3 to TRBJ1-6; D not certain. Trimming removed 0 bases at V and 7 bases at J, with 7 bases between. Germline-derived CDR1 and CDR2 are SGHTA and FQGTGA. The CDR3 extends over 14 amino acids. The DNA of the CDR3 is TGTGCCAGCAGCTTAACGTCGGGAAATTCACCCCTCCACTTT. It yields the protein CASSLTSGNSPLHF.